The entry below gives a single T cell receptor beta chain sequence along with its context. TCRdb re-clonotyped the PCR reads via MiXCR. The table shows tens of thousands of clones, with 12% occurring only once. The CDR3 covers 15 residues. Trimming left V 0 bases short and J 7 bases short, with 12 bases between. CDR1 is KGHSH, CDR2 LQKENI, per germline. This sample is drawn from a study of metastatic and nonmetastatic thyroid tumors. Thyroid surgery took place with no prior treatment in any patient. Material: blood. The TCR originated in a female donor with papillary thyroid cancer or a benign thyroid nodule (not recorded which). Some clones in this sample may be carry-over from other donors' samples. The rearrangement links TRBV18 to TRBJ1-4; maybe TRBD1 (5 bases). CDR3 DNA: TGTGCCAGCTCACCACCGTTGACAGCGGGTGAAAAACTGTTTTTT. Translated, it gives CASSPPLTAGEKLFF.